Listed below are T cell receptor beta chains from one sample, sequenced in a study of radiotherapy plus CTLA-4 blockade in lung cancer. TCRdb keeps only in-frame clones here, not all; method: immunoSEQ multiplex PCR. The sample consists of 70,000 to 90,000 clones, 84% of them appearing once. The specimen was peripheral blood, collected from a patient treated with radiotherapy plus ipilimumab. Receptors originate from a human donor with non-small cell lung cancer who had stable disease on radiotherapy plus ipilimumab. Each CDR3 is given with its conserved first and last residue. D genes are given only for firm matches. Size is stated for part of the rows, as once, few or many counts, or as a class when the clone is expanded.

CDR3 DNA,CDR3 protein,D gene,clone size,J gene,V gene
TGTGCCAGCAGCTCTACAGATCAGGACACTGAAGCTTTCTTT,CASSSTDQDTEAFF,NA,NA,TRBJ1-1,TRBV7-6
TGCAGCGTTCGTGTAACTGAAGCTTTCTTT,CSVRVTEAFF,NA,NA,TRBJ1-1,TRBV29-1
TGCGCCAGCAGCGTGGGGCTGGGGTCCTATAATTCACCCCTCCACTTT,CASSVGLGSYNSPLHF,NA,NA,TRBJ1-6,TRBV5-1
TGTGCCAGCAGTTTAGTTCTAGTCAGGGAAGAGACCCAGTACTTC,CASSLVLVREETQYF,NA,NA,TRBJ2-5,TRBV28
TGTGCCAGCAGTTTATTCCAGAGTATTCCTGAAGCTTTCTTT,CASSLFQSIPEAFF,NA,NA,TRBJ1-1,TRBV28
TGCGCCAGCAGCTTGGAACAGGGCAGGACGGGGGGCTACACCTTC,CASSLEQGRTGGYTF,NA,once,TRBJ1-2,TRBV5-1
TGTGCCAGCAAGGGGGGGGGTTCCCACAATGAGCAGTTCTTC,CASKGGGSHNEQFF,NA,NA,TRBJ2-1,TRBV28
TGTGCCAGCAGCCAGGCACAGGGGGCCGGTGAAAAACTGTTTTTT,CASSQAQGAGEKLFF,TRBD1,NA,TRBJ1-4,TRBV14
TGTGCCTGGAGTGTTCGAACTAACACTGAAGCTTTCTTT,CAWSVRTNTEAFF,NA,NA,TRBJ1-1,TRBV30
TGTGCCAGCTCACCACAGGGGATGAACACTGAAGCTTTCTTT,CASSPQGMNTEAFF,NA,once,TRBJ1-1,TRBV18
TGTGCCAGCTCACCACGACACACCGGGGAGCTGTTTTTT,CASSPRHTGELFF,NA,once,TRBJ2-2,TRBV18
TGTGCCAGCAGCTTACTTCCCACTCAACAATCCACCCAAGACGAGCAGTACTTC,CASSLLPTQQSTQDEQYF,NA,NA,TRBJ2-7,TRBV7-8
TGTGCCTGGGGGGGACAGGGCAACTATGGCTACACCTTC,CAWGGQGNYGYTF,TRBD1,NA,TRBJ1-2,TRBV30